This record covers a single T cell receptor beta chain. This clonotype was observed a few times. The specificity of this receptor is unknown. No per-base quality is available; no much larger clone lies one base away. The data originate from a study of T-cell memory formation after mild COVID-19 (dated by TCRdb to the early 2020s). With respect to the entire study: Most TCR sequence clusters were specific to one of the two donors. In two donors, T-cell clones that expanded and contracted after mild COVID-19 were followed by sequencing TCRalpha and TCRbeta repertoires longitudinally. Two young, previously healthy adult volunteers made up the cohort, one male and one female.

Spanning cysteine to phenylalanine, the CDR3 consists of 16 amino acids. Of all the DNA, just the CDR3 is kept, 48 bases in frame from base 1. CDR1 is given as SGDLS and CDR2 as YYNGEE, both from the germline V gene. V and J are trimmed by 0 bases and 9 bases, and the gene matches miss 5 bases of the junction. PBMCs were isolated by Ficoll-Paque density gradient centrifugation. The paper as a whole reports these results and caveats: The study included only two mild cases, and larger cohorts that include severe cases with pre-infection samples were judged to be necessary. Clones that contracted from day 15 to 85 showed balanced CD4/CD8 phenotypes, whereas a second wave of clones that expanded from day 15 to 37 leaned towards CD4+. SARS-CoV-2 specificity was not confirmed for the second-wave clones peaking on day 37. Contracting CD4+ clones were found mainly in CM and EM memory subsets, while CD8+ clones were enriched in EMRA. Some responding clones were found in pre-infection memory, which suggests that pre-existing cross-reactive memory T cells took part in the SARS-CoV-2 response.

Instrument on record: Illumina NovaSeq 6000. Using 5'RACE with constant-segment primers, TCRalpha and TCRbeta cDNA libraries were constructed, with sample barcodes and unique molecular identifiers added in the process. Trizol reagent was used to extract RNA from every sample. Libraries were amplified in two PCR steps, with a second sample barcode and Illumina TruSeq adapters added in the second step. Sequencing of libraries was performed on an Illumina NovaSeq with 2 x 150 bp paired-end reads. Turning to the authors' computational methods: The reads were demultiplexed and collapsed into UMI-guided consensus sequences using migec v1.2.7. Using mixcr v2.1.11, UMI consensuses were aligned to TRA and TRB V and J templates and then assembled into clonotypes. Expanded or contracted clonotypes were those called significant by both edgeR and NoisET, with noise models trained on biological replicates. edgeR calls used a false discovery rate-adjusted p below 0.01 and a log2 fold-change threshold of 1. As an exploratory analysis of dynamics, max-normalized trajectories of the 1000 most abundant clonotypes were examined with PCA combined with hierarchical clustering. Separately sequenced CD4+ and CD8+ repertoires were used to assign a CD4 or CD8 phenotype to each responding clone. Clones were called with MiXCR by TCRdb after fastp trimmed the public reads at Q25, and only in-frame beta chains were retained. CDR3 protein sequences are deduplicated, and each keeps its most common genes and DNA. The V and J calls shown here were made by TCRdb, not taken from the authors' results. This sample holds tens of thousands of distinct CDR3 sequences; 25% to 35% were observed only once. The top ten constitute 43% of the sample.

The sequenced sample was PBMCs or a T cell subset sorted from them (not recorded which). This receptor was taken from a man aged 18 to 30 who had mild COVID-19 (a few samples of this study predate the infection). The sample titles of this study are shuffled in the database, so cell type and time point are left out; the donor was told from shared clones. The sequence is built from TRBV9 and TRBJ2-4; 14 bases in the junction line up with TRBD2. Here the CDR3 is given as CASSVGTSGGTSIQYF. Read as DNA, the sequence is TGTGCCAGCAGCGTAGGGACTAGCGGGGGGACGAGCATTCAGTACTTC.